The rows below give T cell receptor beta chains drawn from one sample of a study of T cell repertoires in cytomegalovirus infection. In TCRdb, the reads were re-called with MiXCR into one record per CDR3 protein. In the table there are 650,000 to 850,000 distinct CDR3 sequences, 25% to 30% of which are singletons. These receptors' antigens are unknown. The starting material was cultured CD8+ T cells from PBMCs, obtained from culture after CMV antigen stimulation. The receptors shown here come from a human donor in good health (CMV status not recorded). Some clones in this sample may be carry-over from other donors' samples. Both conserved end residues are part of each CDR3. Fields, in order: CDR3 length, clone size, V gene, J gene, D gene, CDR3 DNA, CDR3 protein. D genes are given only for firm matches. The size field is filled for only some rows; it gives once, few, many or a size class.

>14|few|TRBV12-3/TRBV12-4|TRBJ2-3|-
TGTGCCAGCACCTTCAAAGCTTACACAGATACGCAGTATTTT
CASTFKAYTDTQYF
>15|few|TRBV7-9|TRBJ2-1|TRBD1
TGTGCCAGCATCGAAAAGGGACAGTCTGGAGATGAGCAGTTCTTC
CASIEKGQSGDEQFF
>15|-|TRBV11-3|TRBJ2-3|-
TGTGCCAGCAGCCCCACCCTCGGAGGCACAGATACGCAGTATTTT
CASSPTLGGTDTQYF
>14|many|TRBV7-9|TRBJ2-7|TRBD2
TGTGCCGCGACCGCTTATAGCGGGGCCTACGAGCAGTACTTC
CAATAYSGAYEQYF
>10|few|TRBV6-1|TRBJ1-6|-
TGTGCCACCAACGGGGGGGGTCTCCACTTT
CATNGGGLHF
>16|-|TRBV5-1|TRBJ2-1|TRBD2
TGCGCCAGCAGTGCCAAGGCGGGGGGGCCCTACAATGAGCAGTTCTTC
CASSAKAGGPYNEQFF
>17|-|TRBV7-6|TRBJ2-1|-
TGTGCCAGCAGCTTAGGGCCCGGGGCAAGGTTTGTCGATGAGCAGTTCTTC
CASSLGPGARFVDEQFF
>16|few|TRBV5-1|TRBJ1-2|-
TGCGCCAGCAGCATATACTCCGTCCCGGGGAACTATGGCTACACCTTC
CASSIYSVPGNYGYTF
>15|many|TRBV6-5|TRBJ1-3|-
TGTGCCAGCAGATCAGGAGGGACCCGAGGAAACACCATATATTTT
CASRSGGTRGNTIYF
>14|-|TRBV19|TRBJ1-1|TRBD1
TGTGCCAGTAGTAGGAGGGGGCAGGGCACTGAAGCTTTCTTT
CASSRRGQGTEAFF
>13|few|TRBV27|TRBJ2-7|-
TGTGCCAGCAGTTTATCGACAGGCTACGAGCAGTACTTC
CASSLSTGYEQYF
>17|once|TRBV5-5|TRBJ2-2|-
TGTGCCAGCAGCTTTGATGGTACTCGCGCGAACACCGGGGAGCTGTTTTTT
CASSFDGTRANTGELFF
>15|-|TRBV4-1|TRBJ2-5|-
TGCGCCAGCAGCAAGGGCCGGGGAGGAGGAGAGACCCAGTACTTC
CASSKGRGGGETQYF
>16|few|TRBV25-1|TRBJ1-1|-
TGTGCCAGCAACTCACTGGGGGGGGCGGGGAACACTGAAGCTTTCTTT
CASNSLGGAGNTEAFF
>14|-|TRBV27|TRBJ1-2|-
TGTGCCAGCAGCCCTAAGGGTGTCCGATATGGCTACACCTTC
CASSPKGVRYGYTF
>15|-|TRBV7-9|TRBJ2-7|-
TGTGCCAGCAGCCCAAGCCGGTACCCCCGAAGCGAGCAGTACTTC
CASSPSRYPRSEQYF
>14|few|TRBV27|TRBJ1-2|TRBD1
TGTGCCAGCAGTACGACAGGGAACCGCTATGGCTACACCTTC
CASSTTGNRYGYTF
>16|-|TRBV12-3/TRBV12-4|TRBJ1-2|-
TGTGCCAGCAGTCCCTCTGGAGGGGGGTCTAACTATGGCTACACCTTC
CASSPSGGGSNYGYTF
>15|-|TRBV10-2|TRBJ1-1|TRBD1
TGCGCCAGCAGTGAGACAGGGGGAGGGTTCACTGAAGCTTTCTTT
CASSETGGGFTEAFF
>15|once|TRBV29-1|TRBJ2-2|-
TGCAGCGTTGTCTTGGGACACGTCGGTGGCGGGGAGCTGTTTTTT
CSVVLGHVGGGELFF
>15|many|TRBV12-3/TRBV12-4|TRBJ2-3|-
TGTGCCAGCAGTTTATGGGGGGAGCCCACAGATACGCAGTATTTT
CASSLWGEPTDTQYF
>15|many|TRBV11-2|TRBJ2-1|TRBD1
TGTGCCAGCAGCTCCGGACAGGGGGCGCGGAATGAGCAGTTCTTC
CASSSGQGARNEQFF